The 22 T cell receptor beta chains given below trace back to one sample, sequenced in a study of T cell repertoires in cytomegalovirus infection. Using its own MiXCR run on the reads, TCRdb lists one record per CDR3 protein. The sample lists 95,000 to 120,000 distinct CDR3 sequences, roughly 30% occurring once. Their recognized antigens are unknown. Material: CD8+ T cells from cultured PBMCs, obtained from culture after CMV antigen stimulation. The receptor set was obtained from a human donor in good health (CMV status not recorded). Some clones in this sample may be carry-over from other donors' samples.

This clonotype has a handful of counts. J is TRBJ2-7 and V is TRBV27, with D perhaps assigned TRBD1 or TRBD2 (5 bases each). Trimming shortened V by 6 bases and J by 3 bases, and 18 bases separated the two germline ends. The germline V gene has CDR1 MNHEY and CDR2 SMNVEV (reference sequence). This CDR3 has 15 residues. The CDR3 DNA follows: TGTGCCAGCAGCCTAGGGGACGGAACGAGCTACGAGCAGTACTTC. Amino acids: CASSLGDGTSYEQYF.

CDR3 bases: TGCAGTGCATACCGGGACAGGGCCGAGCAGTTCTTC. This sequence encodes CSAYRDRAEQFF. The chain joins TRBV20-1 to TRBJ2-1, with 9 bases matching TRBD1. CDR3 length: 12 amino acids. Germline CDR1 and CDR2: DFQATT and SNEGSKA (reference sequence). V trimming: 6 bases; J trimming: 10 bases; junction bases outside the gene matches: 7.

The V gene is TRBV7-9, the J gene TRBJ2-3; 8 nucleotides match TRBD1. Germline trimming cut 5 bases from V and 1 base from J; bases unmatched to any gene: 8. This CDR3 is built from 16 residues. The V gene's germline CDR1 is SEHNR and CDR2 FQNEAQ (reference sequence). CDR3 sequence reads: CASSEGTGGGTDTQYF. In DNA, the CDR3 is TGTGCCAGCAGCGAAGGGACAGGCGGCGGCACAGATACGCAGTATTTT. Full variable domain (outside the CDR3, taken from reference TRBV7-9 and TRBJ2-3): DTGVSQNPRHKITKRGQNVTFRCDPISEHNRLYWYRQTLGQGPEFLTYFQNEAQLEKSRLLSDRFSAERPKGSFSTLEIQRTEQGDSAMYLCASSEGTGGGTDTQYFGPGTRLTVL.

This clonotype was observed a handful of times. The chain joins TRBV7-9 to TRBJ1-4; TRBD1 aligns across 8 bases. The CDR3 is made up of 15 amino acids. Germline V gene data show CDR1 as SEHNR and CDR2 as FQNEAQ (reference sequence). V lost 5 bases, J lost 7 bases, and 9 bases stayed unmatched. Here the CDR3 DNA reads TGTGCCAGCAGCGAGACAGGGGATCCGGGTGAAAAACTGTTTTTT. This gives the protein CASSETGDPGEKLFF. Filled out from reference TRBV7-9 and TRBJ1-4, the complete variable domain reads DTGVSQNPRHKITKRGQNVTFRCDPISEHNRLYWYRQTLGQGPEFLTYFQNEAQLEKSRLLSDRFSAERPKGSFSTLEIQRTEQGDSAMYLCASSETGDPGEKLFFGSGTQLSVL.

V gene TRBV11-2 combines with J gene TRBJ2-7; 9 bases fit TRBD1. Germline lookup yields CDR1 SGHAT and CDR2 FQNNGV. With V trimmed by 3 bases and J by 5 bases, 5 bases remained unmatched. The CDR3 covers 14 residues. The CDR3 DNA reads as TGTGCCAGCAGCTTCGGGACAGGGTACCACGAGCAGTACTTC. Amino acids: CASSFGTGYHEQYF.

The chain recombines TRBV5-1 with TRBJ1-1, with D uncertain. Germline V gene lookup returns CDR1 SGHRS and CDR2 YFSETQ. The CDR3 is 17 residues long. V was cut by 0 bases and J by 5 bases, with 20 bases left in between. In DNA form, the CDR3 reads TGCGCCAGCAGCTTGGCCAAATCACGGCTTTTTCGAACTGAAGCTTTCTTT. Amino acids: CASSLAKSRLFRTEAFF.

V is TRBV4-2 and J is TRBJ1-1; possible D gene TRBD1, 5 bases. CDR1 is LGHNA, CDR2 YNFKEQ, per germline. With 2 bases removed from V and 3 bases from J, the gap between germline ends came to 16 bases. The CDR3 length is 16 residues. CDR3: CASSQPWVRGDTEAFF. The CDR3 DNA is TGTGCCAGCAGCCAACCCTGGGTACGAGGGGACACTGAAGCTTTCTTT.

The chain joins TRBV7-6 to TRBJ1-1; 7 bases are a match to TRBD1. J lost 6 bases, V lost 3 bases, and 19 bases had no gene match. Germline loops: CDR1 SGHVS, CDR2 FNYEAQ. CDR3 length: 18 amino acids. In DNA form, the CDR3 reads TGTGCCAGCAGCTTCAATCCTGCGCACCTGACAGGGACCCCTGAAGCTTTCTTT. Translation: CASSFNPAHLTGTPEAFF.

This clonotype was seen only a few times. The chain has TRBV7-2 and TRBJ1-5, with 8 bases that match TRBD1. The germline CDR1 and CDR2 sequences are SGHTA and FQGNSA. V lost 3 bases and J lost 1; bases outside the gene matches: 5. The CDR3 extends over 16 amino acids. CDR3 sequence (DNA): TGTGCCAGCAGCTTGTCGCAGGGGGCGAGCAATCAGCCCCAGCATTTT. Translation: CASSLSQGASNQPQHF.

The table lists this clonotype with many counts. This chain uses TRBV11-1 with TRBJ1-1; D is unresolved. V was pared by 1 base and J by 3 bases, with 9 bases between. Germline values: CDR1 SGHAT, CDR2 FQDESV (reference sequence). The CDR3 consists of 14 residues. Here the CDR3 DNA reads TGTGCCAGCAGCTTAGTGTATGGGGACACTGAAGCTTTCTTT. Its protein is CASSLVYGDTEAFF.

This chain connects TRBV7-6 to TRBJ2-7; 7 nucleotides line up with TRBD2. The germline gives CDR1 SGHVS, CDR2 FNYEAQ. The CDR3 loop spans 15 amino acids. V lost 2 bases to trimming and J lost 3 bases; unmatched junction nucleotides: 7. This CDR3 is CASSLPGGGIYEQYF. In DNA, the CDR3 is TGTGCCAGCAGCTTACCGGGGGGAGGAATCTACGAGCAGTACTTC.

This clonotype was observed at least ten times. The rearrangement links TRBV7-6 to TRBJ1-6, with no clear D. The V end was cut by 9 bases, the J end by 9 bases, with 21 bases between. In germline, CDR1 is SGHVS, CDR2 FNYEAQ. The CDR3 totals 15 residues. CDR3 sequence: CASSNEYSGSSPLHF. In nucleotides, the CDR3 is TGTGCCAGTTCGAACGAGTATTCTGGGAGTTCACCCCTCCACTTT.

Ten or more counts support this clonotype. The rearrangement uses TRBV5-1 and TRBJ2-7, with D unresolved. There are 14 residues in the CDR3. V was clipped by 0 bases and J by 1 base, with 8 bases between them. Germline values: CDR1 SGHRS, CDR2 YFSETQ. The CDR3 reads CASSLEMGSYEQYF. The CDR3, as DNA: TGCGCCAGCAGCTTGGAGATGGGGTCCTACGAGCAGTACTTC.

This clonotype showed up just a few times. The rearrangement joins TRBV7-9 to TRBJ2-1, with D perhaps matching TRBD1 (5 bases). Germline lookup yields CDR1 SEHNR and CDR2 FQNEAQ (reference sequence). Trimming took off 5 bases at V and 8 bases at J, with 16 bases between the two ends. The CDR3 consists of 14 residues. The CDR3 coding sequence is TGTGCCAGCAGCCTAGAGATCAGGGCCGATGAGCAGTTCTTC. As protein: CASSLEIRADEQFF.

V and J are TRBV11-2 and TRBJ2-7, with D maybe TRBD1 (6 bases). The ends were cut back, 1 base at V and 0 bases at J, with 16 bases in the middle. The germline gives CDR1 SGHAT, CDR2 FQNNGV. The CDR3 loop spans 17 amino acids. The CDR3 reads CASSLGVPRGASYEQYF. In DNA, the CDR3 is TGTGCCAGCAGCTTAGGGGTCCCCAGGGGCGCCTCCTACGAGCAGTACTTC.

The gene calls are TRBV19 and TRBJ2-3, with 8 bases lining up with TRBD1. Germline CDR1 and CDR2: LNHDA and SQIVND (reference sequence). V shed 3 bases, J shed 4 bases, and the junction held 9 bases outside the gene matches. CDR3 length: 16 amino acids. CDR3 coding DNA: TGTGCCAGTAGTATGAATCCTTGGACAGGGTCAGATACGCAGTATTTT. Encoded protein: CASSMNPWTGSDTQYF. Based on the CDR3 plus reference TRBV19 and TRBJ2-3, the full variable domain is DGGITQSPKYLFRKEGQNVTLSCEQNLNHDAMYWYRQDPGQGLRLIYYSQIVNDFQKGDIAEGYSVSREKKESFPLTVTSAQKNPTAFYLCASSMNPWTGSDTQYFGPGTRLTVL.

The chain employs TRBV5-1 and TRBJ1-1, with TRBD1 matching over 7 bases. The trim removed 4 bases at V and 2 bases at J, leaving 11 bases unmatched. The germline V gene encodes CDR1 SGHRS and CDR2 YFSETQ. The CDR3 extends over 16 amino acids. The CDR3 coding sequence is TGCGCCAGCAGCGTACAACCGGGACAGATTAACACTGAAGCTTTCTTT. As protein: CASSVQPGQINTEAFF.

In this sample, this clonotype turned up a few times. V is TRBV6-2 or TRBV6-3 and J is TRBJ2-3, with D perhaps matching TRBD2 (5 bases). V gave up 6 bases and J gave up 4 bases, with 17 bases separating them. The V gene's germline CDR1 is MNHEY and CDR2 SVGEGT. The CDR3 loop spans 15 amino acids. CDR3 in amino acids: CASSVVEEEADTQYF. The DNA of the CDR3 is TGTGCCAGCAGCGTTGTGGAGGAGGAGGCAGATACGCAGTATTTT.

This clonotype showed up just a few times. This sequence joins TRBV19 and TRBJ1-2, with unresolved D. Trimming took 10 bases from V and 6 from J, leaving 15 bases between them. This CDR3 region has 12 residues. Per the germline V gene, CDR1 is LNHDA and CDR2 is SQIVND (reference sequence). CDR3 DNA: TGTGCCACCCCCTCCCCGGGGAATGGCTACACCTTC. This sequence encodes CATPSPGNGYTF.

The rearrangement links TRBV27 to TRBJ1-2, with D possibly TRBD1 on 6 matching bases. This CDR3 is 13 amino acids long. V was trimmed by 3 bases and J by 5 bases, leaving 10 bases between them. Germline CDR1 and CDR2: MNHEY and SMNVEV (reference sequence). This CDR3 reads CASSFGGAYGYTF. DNA of the CDR3: TGTGCCAGCAGTTTTGGGGGGGCATATGGCTACACCTTC.

Points on this clonotype: At one of its ends the junction is not consistent with the germline gene, which may arise from a read error. The chain recombines TRBV6-8 with TRBJ2-4; possibly TRBD1 or TRBD2 for D (6 bases each). Germline assignment: CDR1 MNHGY and CDR2 SAAAGT. CDR3 length: 15 amino acids. CDR3 coding DNA: TGTGCCAGCAGTTACGGCAGGGGAGGAGTGGACATGCAGTACTTC. As protein: CASSYGRGGVDMQYF.

V gene TRBV4-1 combines with J gene TRBJ2-5, with 9 bases aligning to TRBD1. Germline values: CDR1 MGHRA, CDR2 YSYEKL. There are 16 residues in the CDR3. The J segment lost 2 bases and the V segment lost 3 bases, leaving 7 bases of the junction unmatched. CDR3 in amino acids: CASSQRGTGLQETQYF. The CDR3 region has the DNA TGCGCCAGCAGCCAGCGTGGGACAGGGTTACAAGAGACCCAGTACTTC.